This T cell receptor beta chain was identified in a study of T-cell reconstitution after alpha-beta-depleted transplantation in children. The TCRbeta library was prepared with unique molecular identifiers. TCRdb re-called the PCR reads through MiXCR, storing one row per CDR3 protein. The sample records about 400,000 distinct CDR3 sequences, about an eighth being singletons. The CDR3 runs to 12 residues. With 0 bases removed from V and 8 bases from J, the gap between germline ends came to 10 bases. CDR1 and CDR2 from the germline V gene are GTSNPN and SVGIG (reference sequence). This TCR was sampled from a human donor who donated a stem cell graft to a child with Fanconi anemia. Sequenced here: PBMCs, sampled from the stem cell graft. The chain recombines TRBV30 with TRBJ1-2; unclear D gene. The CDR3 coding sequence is TGTGCCTGGAGTGTACTTGGCAGCGGCTACACCTTC. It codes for CAWSVLGSGYTF. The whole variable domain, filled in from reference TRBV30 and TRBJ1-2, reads SQTIHQWPATLVQPVGSPLSLECTVEGTSNPNLYWYRQAAGRGLQLLFYSVGIGQISSEVPQNLSASRPQDRQFILSSKKLLLSDSGFYLCAWSVLGSGYTFGSGTRLTVV.